A selection of T cell receptor beta chains follows, all from one sample in a study of T cell changes during pregnancy in multiple sclerosis. Repertoires were generated with immunoSEQ multiplex PCR, while TCRdb's copy carries only in-frame clones and drops some. The table lists over 65,000 clones, about nine tenths of them singletons, with more than 2% in the top ten. The sample was peripheral blood, taken in the first trimester of pregnancy. Source of these receptors: a female donor with multiple sclerosis, enrolled in a pregnancy study. The CDR3 runs from the conserved cysteine through the conserved F or W. A D gene is named only where the DNA matches it firmly. Rows may omit the clone size; those that give it use once, few, many or a size class.

DNA: TGTGCCAGCAAAGGACTAGCGGGAGTGTCGGAGCAGTACTTC
CDR3: CASKGLAGVSEQYF
D: TRBD2
V: TRBV6-5
J: TRBJ2-7
size: .

DNA: TGTGCCAGCAGCTCGCTCCCCCCCGCTAGCTCCTACAATGAGCAGTTCTTC
CDR3: CASSSLPPASSYNEQFF
D: .
V: TRBV5-6
J: TRBJ2-1
size: once

DNA: TGTGCCAGCAGTCGACAGGGGGTCTCTGGAAACACCATATATTTT
CDR3: CASSRQGVSGNTIYF
D: TRBD1
V: TRBV6-5
J: TRBJ1-3
size: once

DNA: TGTGCCAGCATTGTGGGGCACGGGGCCAACGTCCTGACTTTC
CDR3: CASIVGHGANVLTF
D: .
V: TRBV2
J: TRBJ2-6
size: .

DNA: TGTGCCAGCAGTTTTGACAGGGCGAACTATGGCTACACCTTC
CDR3: CASSFDRANYGYTF
D: TRBD1
V: TRBV27
J: TRBJ1-2
size: .

DNA: TGCAGCGTTGGTATGGGGCCGGATGAGCAGTTCTTC
CDR3: CSVGMGPDEQFF
D: .
V: TRBV29-1
J: TRBJ2-1
size: .

DNA: TGTGCCAGCACCCACTCGGGTACTAATGAAAAACTGTTTTTT
CDR3: CASTHSGTNEKLFF
D: .
V: TRBV7-9
J: TRBJ1-4
size: .

DNA: TGTGCCAGCAGCTCGCCCAGACCTACCGGGACAGGGACCCGCGACCGTGGCTACACCTTC
CDR3: CASSSPRPTGTGTRDRGYTF
D: TRBD1
V: TRBV13
J: TRBJ1-2
size: .

DNA: TGTGCCTGGACCTACTCGATACCAGGCACTGAAGCTTTCTTT
CDR3: CAWTYSIPGTEAFF
D: .
V: TRBV30
J: TRBJ1-1
size: .

DNA: TGTGCCTGGAGTGTACAGGGCGGGAGGCTTGTGAACACCGGGGAGCTGTTTTTT
CDR3: CAWSVQGGRLVNTGELFF
D: TRBD2
V: TRBV30
J: TRBJ2-2
size: .

DNA: TGCGCCAGCAGCCAAGATGGGGGGGTAGGAGAAAAACTGTTTTTT
CDR3: CASSQDGGVGEKLFF
D: .
V: TRBV4-3
J: TRBJ1-4
size: .

DNA: TGTGCCAGCTCACCTCCTTCGGGGGGCGATACGCAGTATTTT
CDR3: CASSPPSGGDTQYF
D: .
V: TRBV18
J: TRBJ2-3
size: .

DNA: TGCGCCAGCATCCCCGGACAGGGGATCGGGAATGAGCAGTTCTTC
CDR3: CASIPGQGIGNEQFF
D: TRBD1
V: TRBV5-1
J: TRBJ2-1
size: .

DNA: TGTGCCAGTGACCTATCAGGGGCAGGCACTGAAGCTTTCTTT
CDR3: CASDLSGAGTEAFF
D: .
V: TRBV2
J: TRBJ1-1
size: .

DNA: TGTGCCAGCAGCCCCCGGGACAGTCATTATGGCTACACCTTC
CDR3: CASSPRDSHYGYTF
D: TRBD1
V: TRBV5-4
J: TRBJ1-2
size: .

DNA: TGTGCCAGCAGTGAACCGGGACAGGGGGCCGGGGAGCTGTTTTTT
CDR3: CASSEPGQGAGELFF
D: TRBD1
V: TRBV6-1
J: TRBJ2-2
size: once

DNA: TGTGCCAGCAGCGTAGGGGGCGGGATGTACACCGGGGAGCTGTTTTTT
CDR3: CASSVGGGMYTGELFF
D: .
V: TRBV9
J: TRBJ2-2
size: .